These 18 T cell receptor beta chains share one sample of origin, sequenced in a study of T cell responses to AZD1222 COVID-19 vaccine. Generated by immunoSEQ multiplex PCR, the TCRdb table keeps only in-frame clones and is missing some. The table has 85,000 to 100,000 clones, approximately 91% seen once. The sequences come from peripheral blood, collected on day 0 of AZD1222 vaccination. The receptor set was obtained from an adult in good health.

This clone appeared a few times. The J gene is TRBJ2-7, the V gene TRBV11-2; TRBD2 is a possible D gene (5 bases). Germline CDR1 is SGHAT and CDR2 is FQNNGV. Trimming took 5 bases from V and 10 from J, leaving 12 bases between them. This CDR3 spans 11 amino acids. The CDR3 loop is CASSQTSGQYF. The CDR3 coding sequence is TGTGCCAGCAGCCAGACCTCGGGACAGTACTTC.

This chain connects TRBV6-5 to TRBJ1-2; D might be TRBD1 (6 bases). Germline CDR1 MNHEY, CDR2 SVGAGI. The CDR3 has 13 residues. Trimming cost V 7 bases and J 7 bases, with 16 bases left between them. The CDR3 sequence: CASTLTGIGGYTF. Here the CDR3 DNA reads TGTGCCAGCACCCTAACAGGGATTGGTGGCTACACCTTC.

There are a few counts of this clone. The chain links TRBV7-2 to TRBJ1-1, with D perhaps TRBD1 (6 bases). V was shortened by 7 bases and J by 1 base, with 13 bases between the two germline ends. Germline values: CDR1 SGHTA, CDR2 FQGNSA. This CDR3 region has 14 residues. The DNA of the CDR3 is TGTGCCAGCAATAAGGACAGAGCGAACACTGAAGCTTTCTTT. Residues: CASNKDRANTEAFF.

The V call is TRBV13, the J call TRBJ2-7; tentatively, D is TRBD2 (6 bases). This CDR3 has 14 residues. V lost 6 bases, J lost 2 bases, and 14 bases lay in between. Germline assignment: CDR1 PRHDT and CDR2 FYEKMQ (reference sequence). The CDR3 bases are TGTGCCAGCAGGGGTGCCGGAGGGCCCTACGAGCAGTACTTC. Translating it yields CASRGAGGPYEQYF.

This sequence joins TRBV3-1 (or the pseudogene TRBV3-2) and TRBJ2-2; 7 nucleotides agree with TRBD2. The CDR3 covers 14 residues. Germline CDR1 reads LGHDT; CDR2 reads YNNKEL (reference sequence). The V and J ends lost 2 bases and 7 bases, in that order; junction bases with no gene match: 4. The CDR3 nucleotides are TGTGCCAGCAGCCAATCCAGCGGGGTCGGGGAGCTGTTTTTT. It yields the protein CASSQSSGVGELFF.

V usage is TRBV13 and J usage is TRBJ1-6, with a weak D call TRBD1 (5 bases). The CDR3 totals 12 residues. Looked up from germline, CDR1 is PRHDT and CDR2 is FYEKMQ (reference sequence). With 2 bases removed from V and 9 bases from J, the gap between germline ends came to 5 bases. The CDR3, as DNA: TGTGCCAGCAGCTTACAGGGTTCACCCCTCCACTTT. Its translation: CASSLQGSPLHF. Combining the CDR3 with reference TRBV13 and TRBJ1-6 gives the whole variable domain AAGVIQSPRHLIKEKRETATLKCYPIPRHDTVYWYQQGPGQDPQFLISFYEKMQSDKGSIPDRFSAQQFSDYHSELNMSSLELGDSALYFCASSLQGSPLHFGNGTRLTVT.

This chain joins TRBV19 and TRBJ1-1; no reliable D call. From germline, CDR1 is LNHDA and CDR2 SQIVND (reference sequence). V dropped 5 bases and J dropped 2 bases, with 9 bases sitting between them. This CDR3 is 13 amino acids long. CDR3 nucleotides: TGTGCCAGTAGTCAATCAACTAACACTGAAGCTTTCTTT. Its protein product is CASSQSTNTEAFF.

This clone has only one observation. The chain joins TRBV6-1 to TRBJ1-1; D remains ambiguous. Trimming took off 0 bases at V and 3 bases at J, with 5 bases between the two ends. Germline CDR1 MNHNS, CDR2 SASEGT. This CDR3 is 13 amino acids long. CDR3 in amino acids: CASSEASDTEAFF. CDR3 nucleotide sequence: TGTGCCAGCAGTGAAGCGTCGGACACTGAAGCTTTCTTT.

The CDR3 bases are TGTGCCAGCAGCGAAAGCGGGGGGGCATCAGATACGCAGTATTTT. Amino acids: CASSESGGASDTQYF. The V gene is TRBV9, the J gene TRBJ2-3, with 10 bases fitting TRBD2. Germline CDR1 is SGDLS and CDR2 is YYNGEE. J was trimmed by 4 bases and V by 3 bases; bases with no gene match: 5. The CDR3 has 15 residues.

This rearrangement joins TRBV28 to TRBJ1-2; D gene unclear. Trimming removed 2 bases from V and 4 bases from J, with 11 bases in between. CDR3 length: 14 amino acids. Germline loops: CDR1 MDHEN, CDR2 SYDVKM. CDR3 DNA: TGTGCCAGCAGTTTAGTGTTCGGGGTCTATGGCTACACCTTC. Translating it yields CASSLVFGVYGYTF.

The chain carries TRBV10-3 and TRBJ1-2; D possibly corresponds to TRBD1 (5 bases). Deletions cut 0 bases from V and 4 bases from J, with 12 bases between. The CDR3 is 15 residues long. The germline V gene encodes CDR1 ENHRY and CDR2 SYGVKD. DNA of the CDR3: TGTGCCATCAGTGAGTCAAATTCAGGGTCCTATGGCTACACCTTC. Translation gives CAISESNSGSYGYTF.

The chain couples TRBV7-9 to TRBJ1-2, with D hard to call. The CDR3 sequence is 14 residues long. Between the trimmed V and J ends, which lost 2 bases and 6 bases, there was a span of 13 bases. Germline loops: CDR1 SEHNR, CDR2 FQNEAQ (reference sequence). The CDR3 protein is CASSLPIGTDGYTF. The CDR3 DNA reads TGTGCCAGCAGCTTACCGATCGGAACTGATGGCTACACCTTC.

CDR3 sequence: CASSTSSANYGYTF. CDR3 in DNA: TGTGCCAGCAGCACCTCGTCAGCTAACTATGGCTACACCTTC. The V gene is TRBV7-8, the J gene TRBJ1-2; D unresolved. Germline lookup yields CDR1 SGHVS and CDR2 FQNEAQ. V was clipped by 5 bases and J by 0 bases, with 10 bases between them. The CDR3 runs to 14 residues.

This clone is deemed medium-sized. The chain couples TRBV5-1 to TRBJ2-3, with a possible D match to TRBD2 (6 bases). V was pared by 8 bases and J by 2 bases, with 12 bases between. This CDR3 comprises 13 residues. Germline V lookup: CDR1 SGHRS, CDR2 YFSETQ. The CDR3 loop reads CARRGAFTDTQYF. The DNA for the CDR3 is TGCGCCAGGCGGGGAGCCTTCACAGATACGCAGTATTTT.

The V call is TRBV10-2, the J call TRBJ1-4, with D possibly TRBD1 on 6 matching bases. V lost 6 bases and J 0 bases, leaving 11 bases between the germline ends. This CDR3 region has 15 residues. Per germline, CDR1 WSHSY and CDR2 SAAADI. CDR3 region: CASRTGRTTNEKLFF. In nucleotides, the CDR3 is TGCGCCAGCAGGACAGGCAGGACAACTAATGAAAAACTGTTTTTT.

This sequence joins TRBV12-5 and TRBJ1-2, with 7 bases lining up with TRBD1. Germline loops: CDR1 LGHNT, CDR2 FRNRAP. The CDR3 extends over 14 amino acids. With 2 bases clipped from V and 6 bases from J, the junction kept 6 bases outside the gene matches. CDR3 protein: CASGLNRQGDGYTF. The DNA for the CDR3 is TGTGCTAGTGGTTTGAACCGACAGGGAGATGGCTACACCTTC.

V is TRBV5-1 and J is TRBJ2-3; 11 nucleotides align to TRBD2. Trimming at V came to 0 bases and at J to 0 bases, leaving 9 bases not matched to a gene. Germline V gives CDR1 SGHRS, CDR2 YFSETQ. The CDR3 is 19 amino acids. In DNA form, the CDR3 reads TGCGCCAGCAGCTTGGAACTAGCGGGGGCCCCCTCTAGCACAGATACGCAGTATTTT. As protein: CASSLELAGAPSSTDTQYF.

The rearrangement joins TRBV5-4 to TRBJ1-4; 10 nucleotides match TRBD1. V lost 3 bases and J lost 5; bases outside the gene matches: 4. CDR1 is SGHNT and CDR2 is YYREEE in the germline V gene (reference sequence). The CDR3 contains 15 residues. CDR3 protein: CASSYPGQGNEKLFF. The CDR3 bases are TGTGCCAGCAGCTACCCGGGACAGGGGAATGAAAAACTGTTTTTT.